This TCR beta chain was obtained from a study of preoperative IRX-2 immunotherapy in early breast cancer. Noted treatment: preoperative locoregional IRX-2 cytokine immunotherapy. Preoperative locoregional IRX-2 cytokine immunotherapy was tested in the phase Ib source study. The CDR3 totals 15 residues. Sequencing was performed with immunoSEQ multiplex PCR; in TCRdb, only in-frame clones are kept and a portion is missing. This table has under 35,000 clones, 82% appearing once. This sequence originates from a human donor with breast cancer. The gene calls are TRBV1 and TRBJ2-2; the D call of TRBD1 is as the table states it, not checked on the DNA. TRBV1 constitutes a pseudogene. Sampling was conducted from a patient treated with IRX-2 immunotherapy. The CDR3 DNA reads as TGCGCCAGCAGCCAGGACAGGGGGCTGACCGGGGAGCTGTTTTTT. It encodes CASSQDRGLTGELFF.